This is a list of T cell receptor beta chains from one sample in a study of T cell responses to AZD1222 COVID-19 vaccine. The method was immunoSEQ multiplex PCR; TCRdb's version includes in-frame clones alone and lacks a portion of them. This sample has 87,000 or so clones, with nearly 90% found just once. This specimen consisted of peripheral blood, obtained on day 0 of AZD1222 vaccination. The receptors stem from an adult in good health. Each CDR3 is given with its conserved first and last residue. The D gene is left open where the match is weak. Where a row states a size, it is once, few, many or the class of an expanded clone; other rows omit it.

d_call,clone_size,v_call,j_call,cdr3_aa,cdr3_nt
.,.,TRBV7-8,TRBJ1-6,CASSPPGSSYNSPLHF,TGTGCCAGCAGCCCCCCGGGGAGCTCCTATAATTCACCCCTCCACTTT
.,few,TRBV30,TRBJ1-1,CAWSVSRNTEAFF,TGTGCCTGGAGTGTCTCCCGGAACACTGAAGCTTTCTTT
.,.,TRBV6-2/TRBV6-3,TRBJ2-7,CASSGRRGTYEQYF,TGTGCCAGCAGTGGTCGCAGGGGAACCTACGAGCAGTACTTC
.,.,TRBV18,TRBJ2-5,CASSPPMGLQETQYF,TGTGCCAGCTCACCACCGATGGGACTCCAAGAGACCCAGTACTTC
.,.,TRBV2,TRBJ1-1,CASSEAEGTNTEAFF,TGTGCCAGCAGTGAAGCGGAGGGGACGAACACTGAAGCTTTCTTT
.,.,TRBV2,TRBJ2-2,CASTHGGRELSGELFF,TGTGCCAGCACCCACGGGGGGCGGGAGTTGTCCGGGGAGCTGTTTTTT
.,few,TRBV6-5,TRBJ1-1,CASSYPGSAAFF,TGTGCCAGCAGTTACCCAGGGTCGGCAGCTTTCTTT
.,.,TRBV6-5,TRBJ1-5,CASRDFEGHQPQHF,TGTGCCAGCAGGGATTTCGAGGGGCATCAGCCCCAGCATTTT
.,.,TRBV11-2,TRBJ1-2,CASSRKVSSGYTF,TGTGCCAGCAGCCGAAAAGTCTCTTCTGGCTACACCTTC
TRBD1,once,TRBV7-8,TRBJ1-1,CASSSTGVNTEAFF,TGTGCCAGCAGCTCAACAGGGGTGAACACTGAAGCTTTCTTT
.,.,TRBV9,TRBJ2-5,CASSPGVGGETQYF,TGTGCCAGCAGCCCGGGGGTAGGAGGAGAGACCCAGTACTTC
TRBD1,.,TRBV7-2,TRBJ1-4,CASSGQTGPNEKLFF,TGTGCCAGCAGCGGACAGACAGGGCCTAATGAAAAACTGTTTTTT
TRBD2,.,TRBV18,TRBJ2-7,CASSQASGGTYEQYF,TGTGCCAGCTCTCAGGCTAGCGGGGGGACTTACGAGCAGTACTTC
TRBD1,.,TRBV5-4,TRBJ1-3,CASSSTGAGTGNTIYF,TGTGCCAGCAGCTCAACAGGGGCTGGAACTGGAAACACCATATATTTT
.,.,TRBV29-1,TRBJ1-1,CSVVQHTEAFF,TGCAGCGTTGTACAACACACTGAAGCTTTCTTT
TRBD2,.,TRBV27,TRBJ2-1,CASNSGGVGNEQFF,TGTGCCAGCAATAGCGGGGGGGTTGGGAATGAGCAGTTCTTC
TRBD2,once,TRBV6-5,TRBJ2-1,CASSSIAGAHNEQFF,TGTGCCAGCAGTTCAATAGCGGGGGCTCACAATGAGCAGTTCTTC
.,few,TRBV6-5,TRBJ2-6,CASSSGSGANVLTF,TGTGCCAGCAGTTCAGGGTCTGGGGCCAACGTCCTGACTTTC
TRBD1,.,TRBV7-2,TRBJ1-2,CASSSAGTDYGYTF,TGTGCCAGCAGCTCCGCGGGGACAGATTATGGCTACACCTTC
.,.,TRBV4-3,TRBJ1-1,CASSQGRLTEAFF,TGCGCCAGCAGCCAAGGCCGGCTCACTGAAGCTTTCTTT
.,.,TRBV24-1,TRBJ2-1,CATSDSGTAYNEQFF,TGTGCCACCAGTGATTCCGGGACGGCGTACAATGAGCAGTTCTTC
.,.,TRBV9,TRBJ2-2,CASSVRRGANTGELFF,TGTGCCAGCAGCGTGCGGCGCGGGGCGAACACCGGGGAGCTGTTTTTT
TRBD2,medium-sized,TRBV2,TRBJ2-7,CASSGTSGSSFHEQYF,TGTGCCAGCAGCGGGACTAGCGGGTCTTCCTTCCACGAGCAGTACTTC
.,.,TRBV5-1,TRBJ2-7,CASSLSGYEQYF,TGCGCCAGCAGCTTGTCTGGCTACGAGCAGTACTTC
.,.,TRBV7-9,TRBJ1-4,CASSPVGATNEKLFF,TGTGCCAGCAGTCCCGTCGGGGCAACTAATGAAAAACTGTTTTTT
TRBD1,.,TRBV19,TRBJ1-2,CASGGQGQDGYTF,TGTGCCAGTGGGGGACAGGGACAAGATGGCTACACCTTC
.,.,TRBV30,TRBJ1-6,CAWSLALPLHF,TGTGCCTGGAGTTTGGCCTTACCCCTCCACTTT
.,once,TRBV9,TRBJ2-3,CASSVGLDWGDTQYF,TGTGCCAGCAGCGTAGGACTAGATTGGGGGGATACGCAGTATTTT
.,.,TRBV5-6,TRBJ1-5,CASSLGRAGQPQHF,TGTGCCAGCAGCTTGGGCAGGGCAGGCCAGCCCCAGCATTTT
TRBD1,.,TRBV7-9,TRBJ2-5,CASSLGTVRAETQYF,TGTGCCAGCAGCTTGGGGACAGTCCGAGCCGAGACCCAGTACTTC
.,.,TRBV19,TRBJ1-1,CASSTHSENTEAFF,TGTGCCAGTAGTACCCACAGCGAAAACACTGAAGCTTTCTTT
.,.,TRBV2,TRBJ1-3,CASSGVVGGSGNTIYF,TGTGCCAGCAGTGGGGTCGTGGGGGGCTCTGGAAACACCATATATTTT
TRBD1,.,TRBV11-1,TRBJ2-3,CASSLMGQGYTDTQYF,TGTGCCAGCAGCCTAATGGGACAGGGATACACAGATACGCAGTATTTT
TRBD1,.,TRBV6-5,TRBJ1-5,CASSSSGTGFTQPQHF,TGTGCCAGCAGTTCCTCCGGGACAGGGTTCACTCAGCCCCAGCATTTT
.,.,TRBV6-2/TRBV6-3,TRBJ1-2,CASSEDNRLGYTF,TGTGCCAGCAGCGAAGATAATCGGTTGGGCTACACCTTC
.,.,TRBV7-2,TRBJ1-6,CASSSWGAVGSALHF,TGTGCCAGCAGCTCTTGGGGGGCGGTGGGTTCGGCCCTCCACTTT
TRBD1,.,TRBV14,TRBJ2-5,CASSRDSGYQETQYF,TGTGCCAGCAGCCGGGACAGTGGGTATCAAGAGACCCAGTACTTC
TRBD1,.,TRBV6-5,TRBJ1-2,CASKDDRGYGYTF,TGTGCCAGCAAGGATGACAGGGGCTACGGCTACACCTTC
.,.,TRBV12-3/TRBV12-4,TRBJ1-4,CASSWGKNEKLFF,TGTGCCAGCAGCTGGGGTAAGAATGAAAAACTGTTTTTT
TRBD1,.,TRBV7-2,TRBJ1-2,CASIPTYRQGGYTF,TGTGCCAGCATCCCGACATATCGACAGGGTGGCTACACCTTC
TRBD1,.,TRBV6-2/TRBV6-3,TRBJ1-6,CASSLGTGGWNSPLHF,TGTGCCAGCAGCCTTGGGACAGGGGGCTGGAATTCACCCCTCCACTTT
.,.,TRBV7-2,TRBJ1-2,CASTTRRGRTSLVDGYTF,TGTGCCAGCACCACCCGGCGGGGGCGAACTTCTTTAGTAGATGGCTACACCTTC
TRBD1,.,TRBV4-3,TRBJ1-6,CASSQVEGASPLHF,TGCGCCAGCAGCCAAGTTGAGGGGGCTTCACCCCTCCACTTT
.,.,TRBV5-1,TRBJ2-2,CASSLMSGRAAGELFF,TGCGCCAGCAGCTTGATGTCCGGCAGGGCGGCCGGGGAGCTGTTTTTT
.,.,TRBV6-5,TRBJ2-3,CASSWEMSPTDTQYF,TGTGCCAGCAGTTGGGAGATGTCCCCCACAGATACGCAGTATTTT
.,.,TRBV5-4,TRBJ1-2,CASSPGGDSFVGYTF,TGTGCCAGCAGCCCTGGGGGCGACAGCTTTGTTGGCTACACCTTC
TRBD1,.,TRBV18,TRBJ1-6,CASSSRTGDSPLHF,TGTGCCAGCTCGTCCCGAACAGGGGATTCACCCCTCCACTTT
TRBD1,.,TRBV9,TRBJ1-1,CASSSGQGGNTEAFF,TGTGCCAGCAGCTCCGGACAGGGGGGGAACACTGAAGCTTTCTTT
.,.,TRBV6-2/TRBV6-3,TRBJ1-1,CASSYPVGAFF,TGTGCCAGCAGTTACCCCGTTGGAGCTTTCTTT
TRBD2,.,TRBV7-2,TRBJ2-5,CASSLTGAGSETQYF,TGTGCCAGCAGCTTAACTGGAGCGGGGTCGGAGACCCAGTACTTC
.,.,TRBV2,TRBJ1-6,CASSSPSSPLHF,TGTGCCAGCAGTTCTCCTTCCTCACCCCTCCACTTT
.,.,TRBV19,TRBJ1-4,CASSIVRGSNEKLFF,TGTGCCAGTAGTATAGTCCGGGGGTCAAATGAAAAACTGTTTTTT
.,.,TRBV12-3/TRBV12-4,TRBJ1-2,CASSLQGPGYTF,TGTGCCAGCAGCCTTCAGGGTCCGGGCTACACCTTC
.,.,TRBV6-5,TRBJ2-5,CASRWASGETQYF,TGTGCCAGCAGGTGGGCGTCAGGGGAGACCCAGTACTTC
TRBD1,.,TRBV4-3,TRBJ1-2,CASSHVSGTGTFYTF,TGCGCCAGCAGCCACGTTTCAGGGACAGGGACGTTCTACACCTTC
.,.,TRBV7-2,TRBJ1-5,CASSLVDNQPQHF,TGTGCCAGCAGCTTAGTGGACAATCAGCCCCAGCATTTT
TRBD1,.,TRBV6-6,TRBJ1-2,CASSHGDRGSANYGYTF,TGTGCCAGCAGTCATGGGGACAGGGGATCGGCTAACTATGGCTACACCTTC
.,.,TRBV7-2,TRBJ2-7,CASSLAHSSYEQYF,TGTGCCAGCAGCTTAGCTCACAGCTCCTACGAGCAGTACTTC
.,.,TRBV18,TRBJ2-2,CASSYQTGNTGELFF,TGTGCCAGCTCCTACCAGACAGGGAACACCGGGGAGCTGTTTTTT